One sample yielded the 17 T cell receptor beta chains listed below, sequenced in a study of T cell responses to AZD1222 COVID-19 vaccine. TCRdb's table, derived via immunoSEQ multiplex PCR, lists solely in-frame clones and lacks some. The repertoire consists of about 87,000 clones, with 85% to 90% occurring once and the leading ten covering approximately 9.1%. The sample in question was peripheral blood, obtained on day 0 of AZD1222 vaccination. These receptors all stem from an adult in good health.

The rearrangement joins TRBV28 to TRBJ1-6; TRBD1 aligns across 7 bases. The V gene end was trimmed by 5 bases and the J gene end by 7 bases; junction bases not matched to a gene: 5. CDR1 and CDR2 from the germline V gene are MDHEN and SYDVKM. This CDR3 has 14 residues. DNA of the CDR3: TGTGCCAGCAGTCAAGGGGGCCGGAATTCACCCCTCCACTTT. Translation gives CASSQGGRNSPLHF.

CDR3 sequence: CASSLPRDGGDTDTQYF. The CDR3 nucleotides read TGTGCCAGCAGTTTACCAAGAGATGGGGGGGACACAGATACGCAGTATTTT. V usage is TRBV7-8 and J usage is TRBJ2-3, with 7 nucleotides matching TRBD2. Germline lookup yields CDR1 SGHVS and CDR2 FQNEAQ. V lost 6 bases and J lost 2; bases outside the gene matches: 14. The CDR3 totals 17 residues.

A single count supports this clone. The CDR3 loop reads CASSLGQKPNIQYF. The CDR3 region has the DNA TGCGCCAGCAGCTTGGGACAAAAGCCAAACATTCAGTACTTC. The genes are TRBV5-1 and TRBJ2-4; D unresolved. Trimming removed 0 bases at V and 6 bases at J, with 10 bases between. Germline V gene sequence: CDR1 SGHRS, CDR2 YFSETQ. This CDR3 is 14 amino acids long.

The J gene is TRBJ1-2, the V gene TRBV3-1 (or the pseudogene TRBV3-2); the D is unclear. Germline CDR1 reads LGHDT; CDR2 reads YNNKEL (reference sequence). The ends were cut back, 4 bases at V and 4 bases at J, with 13 bases in the middle. This CDR3 spans 14 amino acids. This CDR3 is CASSPGESGYGYTF. The CDR3 DNA reads as TGTGCCAGCAGCCCCGGGGAATCTGGCTATGGCTACACCTTC.

The V and J genes are TRBV5-8 and TRBJ1-5; a possible D gene is TRBD1 (6 bases). The CDR3 is 13 amino acids. V was cut by 2 bases and J by 7 bases, with 10 bases left in between. Germline-derived CDR1 and CDR2 are SGHTS and YDEGEE. The CDR3 DNA is TGTGCCAGCAGCTTTTCTGGGGGCCAGCCCCAGCATTTT. This sequence encodes CASSFSGGQPQHF.

The chain recombines TRBV4-1 with TRBJ2-7; D might be TRBD2 (6 bases). Trimming removed 1 base at V and 2 bases at J, with 9 bases between. Germline loops: CDR1 MGHRA, CDR2 YSYEKL. CDR3 length equals 14 residues. The CDR3 spells CASSQAGDPYEQYF. The CDR3 coding sequence is TGCGCCAGCAGCCAAGCGGGGGACCCCTACGAGCAGTACTTC.

Here the CDR3 DNA reads TGTGCCATCGGCCCCGGGACAGGGGACGAAAAACTGTTTTTT. Amino acid sequence: CAIGPGTGDEKLFF. The chain has TRBV10-3 and TRBJ1-4; TRBD1 agrees at 10 bases. This CDR3 spans 14 amino acids. Germline values: CDR1 ENHRY, CDR2 SYGVKD. V dropped 8 bases and J dropped 8; count of bases not matched to a gene: 8.

The chain uses TRBV19 and TRBJ2-2; the D gene is possibly TRBD2 (7 bases). The CDR3 extends over 15 amino acids. Trimming took 9 bases from V and 1 from J, leaving 15 bases between them. Germline-derived CDR1 and CDR2 are LNHDA and SQIVND (reference sequence). The CDR3 DNA reads as TGTGCCAGCCGGGGGGCCGGTGTGAACACCGGGGAGCTGTTTTTT. It yields the protein CASRGAGVNTGELFF. Using reference TRBV19 and TRBJ2-2 for the parts outside the CDR3, the full variable domain is DGGITQSPKYLFRKEGQNVTLSCEQNLNHDAMYWYRQDPGQGLRLIYYSQIVNDFQKGDIAEGYSVSREKKESFPLTVTSAQKNPTAFYLCASRGAGVNTGELFFGEGSRLTVL.

This chain joins TRBV5-4 and TRBJ1-2, with 7 bases fitting TRBD1. Germline V CDR1 and CDR2: SGHNT, YYREEE (reference sequence). The CDR3 totals 13 residues. With V trimmed by 4 bases and J by 8 bases, 8 bases remained unmatched. CDR3 nucleotides: TGTGCCAGCAGCACTAAGGGGGCGCAAGGCTACACCTTC. This gives the protein CASSTKGAQGYTF.

This chain uses TRBV7-9 with TRBJ1-6; D uncertain. CDR3 length: 17 amino acids. Germline CDR1 is SEHNR and CDR2 is FQNEAQ (reference sequence). V dropped 5 bases and J dropped 7 bases, with 21 bases sitting between them. The CDR3 is CASSPVGGSAMNSPLHF. CDR3 bases: TGTGCCAGCAGCCCGGTAGGTGGGTCAGCCATGAATTCACCCCTCCACTTT. Filled out from reference TRBV7-9 and TRBJ1-6, the complete variable domain reads DTGVSQNPRHKITKRGQNVTFRCDPISEHNRLYWYRQTLGQGPEFLTYFQNEAQLEKSRLLSDRFSAERPKGSFSTLEIQRTEQGDSAMYLCASSPVGGSAMNSPLHFGNGTRLTVT.

This chain connects TRBV19 to TRBJ2-1; D remains unclear. The length of the CDR3 is 16 residues. The V gene lost 2 bases and the J gene lost 0 bases, with 11 bases spanning the gap. Germline loops: CDR1 LNHDA, CDR2 SQIVND (reference sequence). The CDR3 nucleotides are TGTGCCAGTAGTATATGGGCACCTGACTCCTACAATGAGCAGTTCTTC. This codes for CASSIWAPDSYNEQFF.

V gene TRBV19 combines with J gene TRBJ2-5; no firm D call. The germline V gene has CDR1 LNHDA and CDR2 SQIVND (reference sequence). The CDR3 runs 12 residues. Deletions cut 5 bases from V and 4 bases from J, with 8 bases between. Written as DNA, the CDR3 is TGTGCCAGTAGTGGACCCGGAGAGACCCAGTACTTC. This encodes CASSGPGETQYF.

The chain links TRBV18 to TRBJ1-6; D is unclear. The germline CDR1 and CDR2 sequences are KGHSH and LQKENI. Trimming cost V 3 bases and J 8 bases, with 11 bases left between them. The CDR3 spans 14 residues. The CDR3 loop reads CASSPLGGDSPLHF. The DNA of the CDR3 is TGTGCCAGCTCACCGTTGGGAGGAGATTCACCCCTCCACTTT.

V is TRBV10-3 and J is TRBJ1-2, with TRBD1 matching 11 bases. The germline gives CDR1 ENHRY, CDR2 SYGVKD. V was clipped by 6 bases and J by 8 bases; unmatched bases: 5. The length of the CDR3 is 13 residues. CDR3 sequence reads: CAISAGTGGGYTF. CDR3 nucleotides: TGTGCCATCAGCGCCGGGACAGGGGGAGGCTACACCTTC.

V and J are TRBV7-9 and TRBJ2-5; D possibly matches TRBD1 or TRBD2 (5 bases each). V lost 5 bases and J lost 5, with 18 bases in between. CDR3 size: 15 residues. Germline V gene lookup returns CDR1 SEHNR and CDR2 FQNEAQ (reference sequence). The DNA of the CDR3 is TGTGCCAGCAGCCAGACAGCGGCTGTGGAGGAGACCCAGTACTTC. Translation gives CASSQTAAVEETQYF.

The chain's CDR3 is CAWSVERDSRTQETQYF. The CDR3 DNA is TGTGCCTGGAGTGTCGAGAGGGACAGTAGGACACAAGAGACCCAGTACTTC. J is TRBJ2-5 and V is TRBV30; the match to TRBD1 covers 7 bases. V shed 0 bases and J 2 bases; nucleotides not matched to a gene: 12. This CDR3 has 17 residues. Germline V gives CDR1 GTSNPN, CDR2 SVGIG (reference sequence). The full variable domain, with the rest looked up from reference TRBV30 and TRBJ2-5, is SQTIHQWPATLVQPVGSPLSLECTVEGTSNPNLYWYRQAAGRGLQLLFYSVGIGQISSEVPQNLSASRPQDRQFILSSKKLLLSDSGFYLCAWSVERDSRTQETQYFGPGTRLLVL.

The chain couples TRBV9 to TRBJ2-2; a weak D match, TRBD2 (5 bases). Germline V gene sequence: CDR1 SGDLS, CDR2 YYNGEE. Trimming removed 4 bases from V and 2 bases from J, with 12 bases in between. This CDR3 has 15 amino acids. The CDR3, as DNA: TGTGCCAGCAGCCAAGCGGCAGTCAACACCGGGGAGCTGTTTTTT. It codes for CASSQAAVNTGELFF.